The sequence of this T cell receptor beta chain was determined in a study of beta chain features in type 1 diabetes. Since all of the isolated RNA was reverse transcribed, expressed TCRB transcripts were what got sequenced. TCRdb keeps only in-frame clones here, not all; method: immunoSEQ multiplex PCR. The sample contains hundreds of thousands of clones, around 15% of which appear only once. To note about this clone: The antigen remains unidentified.

The germline V gene has CDR1 SEHNR and CDR2 FQNEAQ (reference sequence). The CDR3 has 14 amino acids. V was pared by 2 bases and J by 7 bases, with 8 bases of the junction left unmatched. General study points: PCR, the amplification step, might favor shorter templates, equally in patients and controls. Significant though moderate, a shortening of TCRB CDR3s appeared in all four CD4+ subsets of Type 1 diabetes patients. Sequencing from cDNA could over-represent high-TCR-expressing cells.

Cell sorting via CD45RO/CCR7/CD25/CD127/CD95/CD27 was performed to obtain CD4+ naive, central memory, regulatory and stem cell-like memory cells. Over 95% purity was reached by all sorted populations. The sequence derives from a man younger than 35 with type 1 diabetes. The specimen was naive CD4+ T cells from blood. This chain uses TRBV7-9 with TRBJ2-7; 7 bases agree with TRBD1. This CDR3 reads CASSLSQGPEEQYF. The CDR3 bases are TGTGCCAGCAGCTTATCACAGGGGCCGGAGGAGCAGTACTTC.